This TCR beta chain came from a study of T cells in Graves' hyperthyroidism and ophthalmopathy. In regard to this clonotype: The antigen is unknown.

Study results and caveats: The model predicted ophthalmopathy a median approximately 6 months before onset.

V was shortened by 1 base and J by 8 bases, with 11 bases between the two germline ends. This CDR3 has 13 residues. Germline V lookup: CDR1 SGHTA, CDR2 FQGNSA. The CDR3 regions of TCR beta were amplified from RNA transcripts. The primer set for the first-round RT-PCR of the TCR CDR3 was HTBI. TCRdb reanalysed the multiplex PCR reads using MiXCR and keeps one entry per CDR3 protein. The sample consists of under 400,000 distinct CDR3 sequences, roughly 18% of them appearing once. Source material: blood. This sequence was found in a woman in her thirties or forties with Graves' ophthalmopathy. This sequence joins TRBV7-2 and TRBJ1-2; D call uncertain. As DNA, the CDR3 is TGTGCCAGCAGCTTAGTACCCGAGAGGGGCTACACCTTC. Residues: CASSLVPERGYTF.